This TCR beta chain was retrieved from a study of blood T cells in healthy people across ages. General study points: More naive CD4+ cells and higher diversity marked long-lived donors relative to aged donors.

V lost 4 bases and J 1 base, leaving 15 bases between the germline ends. Germline V gene lookup returns CDR1 SGHVS and CDR2 FNYEAQ. This CDR3 spans 16 amino acids. Isolated per sample were at least 6 million PBMCs. This clonotype was seen many times. Its antigen is currently unknown. Through a sample-barcoded 5' primer and a J-beta primer mix, a second PCR was run for roughly 7 to 12 cycles. Tagging of each cDNA molecule was performed by a template-switch adaptor with 12 random nucleotides. TCRdb called the 5' RACE reads again in MiXCR, with one record for every CDR3 protein. The sample consists of fewer than 900,000 distinct CDR3 sequences, roughly 49% of them appearing once.

Sequences were obtained from blood. The sequence derives from a woman in her sixties in good health. The V gene is TRBV7-6, the J gene TRBJ2-3; D is ambiguous. CDR3: CASSSLLGRGTDTQYF. In DNA form, the CDR3 reads TGTGCCAGCAGCTCCCTTTTAGGACGGGGCACAGATACGCAGTATTTT.